These 27 T cell receptor beta chains were sequenced from one sample in a study of identical twins. A single record per CDR3 protein comes from TCRdb applying MiXCR to the 5' RACE reads. The sample gives approximately 280,000 distinct CDR3 sequences, 6.5% to 9.5% of which show up once; about 2.1% is in the top ten. A further study also used this sample, focusing on yellow fever vaccine responses in identical twins.

Sequencing used memory (CD45RO+) T cells sorted from blood. The receptors shown here come from a woman under 30 in good health.

This clonotype was seen more than once but under ten times. The chain employs TRBV3-1 and TRBJ2-3, with 14 bases fitting TRBD2. Germline lookup yields CDR1 LGHDT and CDR2 YNNKEL (reference sequence). The ends lost 4 bases at V and 7 bases at J; junction bases unmatched: 7. CDR3 size: 16 residues. The CDR3 DNA follows: TGTGCCAGCAGCCGACTAGCGGGGGGGGTCACTTATACGCAGTATTTT. As protein: CASSRLAGGVTYTQYF.

The sample holds many counts of this clonotype. The chain links TRBV7-2 to TRBJ1-1; D is uncertain. The CDR3 runs 13 residues. V lost 0 bases, J lost 1 base, and 3 bases lay in between. In germline, CDR1 is SGHTA, CDR2 FQGNSA. The CDR3: CASSLARNTEAFF. The CDR3 DNA reads TGTGCCAGCAGCTTAGCACGGAACACTGAAGCTTTCTTT. Full variable domain (outside the CDR3, taken from reference TRBV7-2 and TRBJ1-1): GAGVSQSPSNKVTEKGKDVELRCDPISGHTALYWYRQSLGQGLEFLIYFQGNSAPDKSGLPSDRFSAERTGGSVSTLTIQRTQQEDSAVYLCASSLARNTEAFFGQGTRLTVV.

In this sample, this clonotype turned up many times. This chain uses TRBV7-9 with TRBJ1-5, with 8 positions matching TRBD1. Looked up from germline, CDR1 is SEHNR and CDR2 is FQNEAQ (reference sequence). CDR3 length equals 15 residues. The J segment lost 4 bases and the V segment lost 5 bases, leaving 7 bases of the junction unmatched. CDR3 loop: CASSRSQGANQPQHF. The CDR3 DNA sequence: TGTGCCAGCAGCCGATCCCAGGGGGCGAATCAGCCCCAGCATTTT.

The rearrangement joins TRBV6-6 to TRBJ2-7; no clear D. Trimming took off 10 bases at V and 4 bases at J, with 14 bases between the two ends. Germline values: CDR1 MNHNY, CDR2 SVGAGI (reference sequence). The CDR3 is made up of 12 amino acids. The CDR3 sequence is CATLGWSYEQYF. DNA of the CDR3: TGTGCCACCCTGGGCTGGTCTTACGAGCAGTACTTC.

This clonotype came up a few times. The CDR3 is CASSDRTRSYNSPLHF. CDR3 DNA: TGTGCCAGCAGTGACAGGACGCGCTCGTATAATTCACCCCTCCACTTT. This chain uses TRBV2 with TRBJ1-6; D is uncertain. The V gene lost 3 bases and the J gene lost 4 bases, with 13 bases spanning the gap. The CDR3 covers 16 residues. The germline CDR1 and CDR2 sequences are SNHLY and FYNNEI.

At least ten counts were recorded for this clonotype. The genes are TRBV12-3 or TRBV12-4 and TRBJ2-5; 8 nucleotides line up with TRBD1. This CDR3 is 14 amino acids long. The J segment lost 5 bases and the V segment lost 5 bases, leaving 7 bases of the junction unmatched. The CDR3 loop reads CASSPRQGIETQYF. The CDR3 bases are TGTGCCAGCAGTCCGAGACAGGGGATCGAGACCCAGTACTTC.

This clonotype has more than one count but fewer than ten. The chain couples TRBV20-1 to TRBJ1-2, with D perhaps TRBD1 (5 bases). The germline CDR1 and CDR2 sequences are DFQATT and SNEGSKA (reference sequence). This CDR3 contains 17 residues. Trimming removed 5 bases from V and 2 bases from J, with 24 bases in between. In DNA, the CDR3 is TGCAGTGCTCCTCCCCTGGGGGGGGGTGCGTTGAACTATGGCTACACCTTC. Protein sequence: CSAPPLGGGALNYGYTF.

At least ten counts were recorded for this clonotype. The chain employs TRBV24-1 and TRBJ2-2; D unclear. Germline V gene data show CDR1 as KGHDR and CDR2 as SFDVKD. This CDR3 is built from 15 residues. The germline V and J ends were trimmed by 3 bases and 3 bases, with 10 bases remaining between them. CDR3 nucleotide sequence: TGTGCCACCAGTGATGGATCAATCGACACCGGGGAGCTGTTTTTT. Residues: CATSDGSIDTGELFF.

In this sample, this clonotype turned up many times. The chain uses TRBV25-1 and TRBJ1-1, with 7 bases aligning to TRBD1. CDR1 and CDR2 from the germline V gene are MGHDK and SYGVNS. The CDR3 consists of 14 residues. Trimming cost V 4 bases and J 4 bases; bases outside gene matches: 6. The CDR3 DNA sequence: TGTGCCAGCAGTGCTTACCAGGGGGGCACTGAAGCTTTCTTT. Amino acid sequence: CASSAYQGGTEAFF.

This sequence joins TRBV29-1 and TRBJ2-1; weak D call: TRBD1 (6 bases). The CDR3 sequence is 14 residues long. Trimming shortened V by 4 bases and J by 6 bases, and 16 bases separated the two germline ends. From germline, CDR1 is SQVTM and CDR2 ANQGSEA. The CDR3 region has the DNA TGCAGCGTTGCTGGTAGGGGGATTCGCAATGAGCAGTTCTTC. This translates into CSVAGRGIRNEQFF.

This clonotype was observed a few times. The genes are TRBV5-1 and TRBJ2-2, with D possibly called TRBD1 or TRBD2 (5 bases each). Trimming shortened V by 3 bases and J by 4 bases, and 10 bases separated the two germline ends. The germline V gene has CDR1 SGHRS and CDR2 YFSETQ. The CDR3 is 14 amino acids. CDR3 DNA sequence: TGCGCCAGCAGCTCCGGGGCGAGCACCGGGGAGCTGTTTTTT. Translated: CASSSGASTGELFF.

The chain employs TRBV25-1 and TRBJ2-1; 9 nucleotides agree with TRBD2. The germline V gene encodes CDR1 MGHDK and CDR2 SYGVNS. The CDR3 spans 19 residues. V shed 5 bases and J 10 bases; nucleotides not matched to a gene: 24. CDR3 nucleotides: TGTGCCAGCAGTTTGACTAGCGGTGGGACTTACCCAGGCGGTCGGGAGCAGTTCTTC. Translation: CASSLTSGGTYPGGREQFF.

Ten or more counts support this clonotype. The chain is built from TRBV12-3 or TRBV12-4 and TRBJ2-7; D may be TRBD1 (6 bases). Trimming removed 5 bases at V and 2 bases at J, with 13 bases between. The CDR3 contains 14 residues. CDR3 nucleotides: TGTGCCAGCAGTGCGACAGGCTATACCTACGAGCAGTACTTC. It translates to CASSATGYTYEQYF.

This clonotype showed up many times. This rearrangement joins TRBV12-3 or TRBV12-4 to TRBJ1-1, with 9 positions matching TRBD1. The V gene end was trimmed by 2 bases and the J gene end by 5 bases; junction bases not matched to a gene: 15. The CDR3 sequence is 18 residues long. The CDR3 coding sequence is TGTGCCAGCAGTTTACTCCGGACAGGGGACTGGAGTGAGACTGAAGCTTTCTTT. As protein: CASSLLRTGDWSETEAFF.

The sample holds many counts of this clonotype. The chain uses TRBV12-3 or TRBV12-4 and TRBJ1-1, with no clear D. The length of the CDR3 is 12 residues. V lost 7 bases to trimming and J lost 6 bases, with 12 bases between them. For the CDR3, the DNA is TGTGCCAGCACGCCTGTATTTGCTGAAGCTTTCTTT. Protein: CASTPVFAEAFF.

This clonotype was observed at least ten times. The rearrangement uses TRBV11-2 and TRBJ1-3, with TRBD1 as a possible D gene (6 bases). The CDR3 loop spans 20 amino acids. The germline gives CDR1 SGHAT, CDR2 FQNNGV. Trimming removed 5 bases at V and 0 bases at J, with 26 bases between. The CDR3 region has the DNA TGTGCCAGCAGCCCTAAAACCAGGGGTCTCTCTTCCCTCTCTGGAAACACCATATATTTT. Its translation is CASSPKTRGLSSLSGNTIYF.

This clonotype was detected ten times or more. The chain links TRBV20-1 to TRBJ2-7; 10 bases line up with TRBD2. Trimming removed 1 base from V and 5 bases from J; junction bases left unmatched: 5. This CDR3 has 14 residues. Per the germline V gene, CDR1 is DFQATT and CDR2 is SNEGSKA (reference sequence). The CDR3 is CSARGASGGDEQYF. The CDR3 DNA sequence: TGCAGTGCTAGAGGGGCTAGCGGGGGCGACGAGCAGTACTTC.

This clonotype has a handful of counts. The V gene is TRBV20-1, the J gene TRBJ1-3; tentatively, D is TRBD1 (6 bases). This CDR3 is built from 15 residues. Germline V lookup: CDR1 DFQATT, CDR2 SNEGSKA (reference sequence). V shed 5 bases and J shed 2 bases, with 16 bases lying between them. CDR3 sequence (DNA): TGCAGTGCTTATACAGGGTCTCAGGCTGGAAACACCATATATTTT. It codes for CSAYTGSQAGNTIYF.

V is TRBV4-2 and J is TRBJ1-1, with TRBD1 matching over 7 bases. CDR1 is LGHNA, CDR2 YNFKEQ, per germline. J was trimmed by 0 bases and V by 1 base; bases with no gene match: 5. This CDR3 is built from 16 residues. In nucleotides, the CDR3 is TGTGCCAGCAGCCAAGTTTCACAGGGGATGAACACTGAAGCTTTCTTT. This codes for CASSQVSQGMNTEAFF.

In its sample, this clonotype was seen many times. The chain joins TRBV5-6 to TRBJ1-1; D possibly corresponds to TRBD1 (6 bases). Germline CDR1 reads SGHDT; CDR2 reads YYEEEE. V gave up 6 bases and J gave up 8 bases, with 14 bases separating them. This CDR3 comprises 12 residues. The DNA for the CDR3 is TGTGCCAGCACTAGCAGGACAGCAGAAGCTTTCTTT. It encodes CASTSRTAEAFF.

The sample holds one count of this clonotype. The CDR3 loop reads CASSEGPTSNQPQHF. The CDR3 bases are TGTGCCAGCAGTGAAGGTCCTACTAGCAATCAGCCCCAGCATTTT. The V and J genes are TRBV2 and TRBJ1-5; D not certain. CDR3 length: 15 amino acids. Germline lookup yields CDR1 SNHLY and CDR2 FYNNEI. V lost 1 base, J lost 0 bases, and 7 bases lay in between.

This sequence joins TRBV5-1 and TRBJ1-3; D is unclear. Germline V CDR1 and CDR2: SGHRS, YFSETQ. The CDR3 runs 14 residues. V was clipped by 1 base and J by 3 bases, with 8 bases between them. This CDR3 is CASSLPGDGNTIYF. The CDR3 DNA sequence: TGCGCCAGCAGCTTGCCTGGGGATGGAAACACCATATATTTT.

At least ten counts were recorded for this clonotype. The chain combines TRBV7-9 with TRBJ1-6; D gene ambiguous. Germline loops: CDR1 SEHNR, CDR2 FQNEAQ (reference sequence). The CDR3 loop spans 13 amino acids. Between the trimmed V and J ends, which lost 5 bases and 5 bases, there was a span of 7 bases. The CDR3 loop is CASSPQNNSPLHF. For the CDR3, the DNA is TGTGCCAGCAGCCCGCAGAATAATTCACCCCTCCACTTT.

V and J are TRBV12-3 or TRBV12-4 and TRBJ2-2, with a possible D match to TRBD1 (6 bases). This CDR3 has 15 amino acids. Trimming took 3 bases from V and 4 from J, leaving 12 bases between them. CDR3 coding DNA: TGTGCCAGCAGTTTTCAGGGGCAGGGCACCGGGGAGCTGTTTTTT. Translating it yields CASSFQGQGTGELFF.

This clonotype was recorded at least ten times. This chain uses TRBV12-3 or TRBV12-4 with TRBJ1-5, with TRBD1 as a possible D gene (5 bases). Between the trimmed V and J ends, which lost 1 base and 1 base, there was a span of 14 bases. There are 17 residues in the CDR3. The CDR3, as DNA: TGTGCCAGCAGTTTAGATAATTGGCAGGGCAGCAATCAGCCCCAGCATTTT. It encodes CASSLDNWQGSNQPQHF.

The chain is built from TRBV7-9 and TRBJ1-5, with D perhaps matching TRBD1 (6 bases). With 5 bases removed from V and 7 bases from J, the gap between germline ends came to 21 bases. The CDR3 has 16 residues. Germline lookup yields CDR1 SEHNR and CDR2 FQNEAQ (reference sequence). This CDR3 reads CASSRDGPGEGQPQHF. The CDR3 nucleotides read TGTGCCAGCAGCCGAGACGGTCCAGGGGAAGGCCAGCCCCAGCATTTT.

This clonotype was observed at least ten times. The chain joins TRBV5-6 to TRBJ1-2, with 9 nucleotides matching TRBD1. Germline lookup yields CDR1 SGHDT and CDR2 YYEEEE. The length of the CDR3 is 13 residues. V was pared by 3 bases and J by 9 bases, with 6 bases of the junction left unmatched. The CDR3 DNA reads as TGTGCCAGCAGCTCTTCGGGACAGGGTCGCTACACCTTC. Translation: CASSSSGQGRYTF.